A selection of T cell receptor beta chains follows, all from one sample in a study of T cells after yellow fever vaccination. TCRdb re-called the 5' RACE reads with MiXCR, one entry per CDR3 protein. This table holds some 320,000 distinct CDR3 sequences, around 4.4% found once. Sequences were derived from PBMCs, sampled 15 days after the yellow fever booster vaccination. The source of these receptors is a man younger than 30 who received the YFV17D yellow fever vaccine. Each CDR3 is given with its conserved first and last residue. The D gene is left open where the match is weak. For some rows the clone size is stated as once, few or many, or as a class when expanded; others skip it.

len,j_gene,v_gene,d_gene,abundance,CDR3nt,CDR3aa
16,TRBJ2-2,TRBV7-9,-,many,TGTGCCAGCAGCCTCTACAGGACGGGGAACACCGGGGAGCTGTTTTTT,CASSLYRTGNTGELFF
15,TRBJ2-2,TRBV5-6,-,few,TGTGCCAGCAGCTTGGCCCAGATGAACACCGGGGAGCTGTTTTTT,CASSLAQMNTGELFF
14,TRBJ2-1,TRBV6-5,-,many,TGTGCCAGCAGTTACCAGGGCTGGTACAATGAGCAGTTCTTC,CASSYQGWYNEQFF
14,TRBJ1-2,TRBV20-1,-,few,TGCAGTGCTAGAGATCAGGGAGTGAACTATGGCTACACCTTC,CSARDQGVNYGYTF
15,TRBJ1-2,TRBV4-1,-,many,TGCGCCAGCAGCCAAGACAAGGACAGCCTCTGGGGCTACACCTTC,CASSQDKDSLWGYTF
12,TRBJ2-1,TRBV20-1,TRBD2,many,TGCAGTGCTAGAGCACGCCGGGGAGGGGAGTTCTTC,CSARARRGGEFF
13,TRBJ1-5,TRBV6-6,-,-,TGTGCCAGCAGTCAGACAGTAGGTCAGCCCCAGCATTTT,CASSQTVGQPQHF
15,TRBJ1-5,TRBV28,-,few,TGTGCCAGCAGTTTCATCGGCAGGAGCAATCAGCCCCAGCATTTT,CASSFIGRSNQPQHF
15,TRBJ2-1,TRBV9,TRBD1,many,TGTGCCAGCACCCCCAGGGGGCAATCCTACAATGAGCAGTTCTTC,CASTPRGQSYNEQFF
13,TRBJ1-1,TRBV7-8,-,few,TGTGCCAGCAGCTTCTTCGGGAGCACTGAAGCTTTCTTT,CASSFFGSTEAFF
13,TRBJ2-2,TRBV29-1,-,many,TGCAGCGTTGAAGAAGTCGAGGGGGGGGAGCTGTTTTTT,CSVEEVEGGELFF
17,TRBJ2-2,TRBV5-1,-,few,TGCGCCAGCAGCCCCAGTCGGGGGCGAGGCACTATCAGGGAGCTGTTTTTT,CASSPSRGRGTIRELFF
17,TRBJ2-3,TRBV4-2,-,-,TGTGCCAGCAGCCCAAATTCCGGGACACCAATCACAGATACGCAGTATTTT,CASSPNSGTPITDTQYF
13,TRBJ2-4,TRBV15,-,many,TGTGCCACCAGCAGAGATTCCCTAGCCGGGAAGGACTTC,CATSRDSLAGKDF
13,TRBJ1-3,TRBV28,-,many,TGTGCCAGCATCGACACAGGGATAAACACCATATATTTT,CASIDTGINTIYF
12,TRBJ1-4,TRBV20-1,-,many,TGCAGTGCCCAAGGAGGGGATGAAAAACTGTTTTTT,CSAQGGDEKLFF
16,TRBJ1-5,TRBV7-3,TRBD1,many,TGTGCCAGCAGCTTATGGCAGGGGGCGCGCAATCAGCCCCAGCATTTT,CASSLWQGARNQPQHF
13,TRBJ1-2,TRBV5-1,TRBD1,many,TGCGCCAGCAGCACGACAGGGGGCGATGGCTACACCTTC,CASSTTGGDGYTF
16,TRBJ2-2,TRBV6-6,TRBD2,-,TGTGCCAGCAAGGCTAGCGGGGGGGCGGCCACCGGGGAGCTGTTTTTT,CASKASGGAATGELFF
14,TRBJ2-3,TRBV3-1,-,few,TGTGCCAGCAGCCAACTAACGGCAAGGGATACGCAGTATTTT,CASSQLTARDTQYF
15,TRBJ2-2,TRBV24-1,-,many,TGTGCCACCAGCCGAGGAGAGGATAACACCGGGGAGCTGTTTTTT,CATSRGEDNTGELFF
15,TRBJ1-1,TRBV5-1,TRBD1,many,TGCGCCAGCAGCTTAGGCTTGGACAGGTCGACTGAAGCTTTCTTT,CASSLGLDRSTEAFF
15,TRBJ1-1,TRBV5-1,-,-,TGCGCCAGCAGCTTGGCAGTGGGGAGGAACACTGAAGCTTTCTTT,CASSLAVGRNTEAFF
15,TRBJ2-2,TRBV5-1,TRBD1,many,TGCGCCAGCAGCCAAGGACAGGGGGCTGGCGGGGAGCTGTTTTTT,CASSQGQGAGGELFF
14,TRBJ2-7,TRBV2,TRBD1,few,TGTGCCAGCAGTGAATGGGGGGACAGGTATCAGCAGTACTTC,CASSEWGDRYQQYF
18,TRBJ2-1,TRBV5-1,-,few,TGCGCCAGCAGCTTGTCTATTCGCAGGCCGGCCTCCTACAATGAGCAGTTCTTC,CASSLSIRRPASYNEQFF
13,TRBJ1-1,TRBV7-9,-,-,TGTGCCAGCAGTTCCCCAGCAAACACTGAAGCTTTCTTT,CASSSPANTEAFF
14,TRBJ2-3,TRBV5-1,TRBD2,many,TGCGCCAGCAGCTTGGGTCGGGGGGCAGATACGCAGTATTTT,CASSLGRGADTQYF
11,TRBJ2-5,TRBV2,-,few,TGTGCCAGCAGTGAAAGACCCGCCCAGTACTTC,CASSERPAQYF
14,TRBJ1-3,TRBV20-1,-,few,TGCAGTGCTAGAGGCGGCCCCTCTGGAAACACCATATATTTT,CSARGGPSGNTIYF
10,TRBJ1-2,TRBV29-1,-,many,TGCAGCGCCGAGCGGGATGGCTACACCTTC,CSAERDGYTF
14,TRBJ1-1,TRBV5-4,-,many,TGTGCCAGCCGTCCTGAATGGAAGAACACTGAAGCTTTCTTT,CASRPEWKNTEAFF
14,TRBJ1-1,TRBV5-1,-,few,TGCGCCAGCAGTTCAGAGCCAGCGGACACTGAAGCTTTCTTT,CASSSEPADTEAFF
15,TRBJ2-5,TRBV18,-,-,TGTGCCAGCTCACCAACGGTGAAAGGCCAAGAGACCCAGTACTTC,CASSPTVKGQETQYF
16,TRBJ2-6,TRBV7-3,-,many,TGTGCCAGCAGCCCCTCTAGCCGCTCTGGGGCCAACGTCCTGACTTTC,CASSPSSRSGANVLTF